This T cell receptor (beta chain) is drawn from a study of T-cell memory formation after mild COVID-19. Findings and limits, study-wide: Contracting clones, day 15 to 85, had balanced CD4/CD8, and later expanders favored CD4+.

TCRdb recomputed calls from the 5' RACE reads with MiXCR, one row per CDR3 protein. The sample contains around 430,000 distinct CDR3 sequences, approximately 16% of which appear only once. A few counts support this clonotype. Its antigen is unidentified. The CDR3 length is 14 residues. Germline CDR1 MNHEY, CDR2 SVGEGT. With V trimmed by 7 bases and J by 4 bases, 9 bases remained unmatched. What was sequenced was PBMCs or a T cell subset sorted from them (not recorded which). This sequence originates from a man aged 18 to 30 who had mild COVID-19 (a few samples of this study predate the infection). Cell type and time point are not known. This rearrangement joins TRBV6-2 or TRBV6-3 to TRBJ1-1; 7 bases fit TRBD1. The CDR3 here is CASMYGTEGTEAFF. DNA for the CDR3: TGTGCCAGCATGTACGGGACAGAGGGCACTGAAGCTTTCTTT.